Reported below is one T cell receptor beta chain. Germline assignment: CDR1 SGHAT and CDR2 FQNNGV. This CDR3 is built from 15 residues. The V and J ends lost 4 bases and 2 bases, in that order; junction bases with no gene match: 1. Clones were read by immunoSEQ multiplex PCR, and TCRdb kept only the in-frame ones, dropping some. The sample has approximately 490,000 clones; around 78% are singletons. The data stem from a study of shared T cell receptors in the human thymus. These sequences were also reported in another study, on human thymus T cells. Per that paper: The thymus was resected at corrective cardiac surgery.

The chain uses TRBV11-2 and TRBJ2-1; 11 bases are shared with TRBD2. Sequencing was performed on thymocytes. The receptor's source is a boy younger than two with a congenital heart defect. CDR3 DNA sequence: TGTGCCAGCAGCTCGGGACTAGCGGCCTACAATGAGCAGTTCTTC. It translates to CASSSGLAAYNEQFF.